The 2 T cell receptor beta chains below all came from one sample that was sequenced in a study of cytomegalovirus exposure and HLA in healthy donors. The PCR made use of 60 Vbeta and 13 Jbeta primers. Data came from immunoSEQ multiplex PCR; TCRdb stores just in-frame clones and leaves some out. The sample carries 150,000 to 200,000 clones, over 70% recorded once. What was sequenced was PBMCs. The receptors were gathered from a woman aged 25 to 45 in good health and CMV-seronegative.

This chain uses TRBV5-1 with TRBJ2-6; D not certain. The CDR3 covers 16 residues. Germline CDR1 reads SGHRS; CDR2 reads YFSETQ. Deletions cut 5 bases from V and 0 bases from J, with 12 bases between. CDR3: CASSTAPVSGANVLTF. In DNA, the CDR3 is TGCGCCAGCAGTACTGCCCCGGTCTCTGGGGCCAACGTCCTGACTTTC.

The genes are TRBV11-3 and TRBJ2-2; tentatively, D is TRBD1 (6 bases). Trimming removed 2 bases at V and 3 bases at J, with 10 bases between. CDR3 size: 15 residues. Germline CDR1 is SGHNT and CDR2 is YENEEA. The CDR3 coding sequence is TGTGCCAGCAGCTTAAGGGGGTTGGACACCGGGGAGCTGTTTTTT. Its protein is CASSLRGLDTGELFF.